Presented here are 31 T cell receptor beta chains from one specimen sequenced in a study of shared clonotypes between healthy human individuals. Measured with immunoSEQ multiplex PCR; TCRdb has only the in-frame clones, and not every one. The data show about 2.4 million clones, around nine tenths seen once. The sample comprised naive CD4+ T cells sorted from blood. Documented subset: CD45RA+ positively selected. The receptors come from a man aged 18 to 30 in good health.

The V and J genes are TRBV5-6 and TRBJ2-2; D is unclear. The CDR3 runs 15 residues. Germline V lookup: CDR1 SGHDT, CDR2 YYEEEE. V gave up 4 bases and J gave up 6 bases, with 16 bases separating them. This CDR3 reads CASSRLNIGSGELFF. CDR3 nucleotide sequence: TGTGCCAGCAGCCGCCTCAATATTGGTTCCGGGGAGCTGTTTTTT. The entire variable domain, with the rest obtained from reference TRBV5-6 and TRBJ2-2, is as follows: DAGVTQSPTHLIKTRGQQVTLRCSPKSGHDTVSWYQQALGQGPQFIFQYYEEEERQRGNFPDRFSGHQFPNYSSELNVNALLLGDSALYLCASSRLNIGSGELFFGEGSRLTVL.

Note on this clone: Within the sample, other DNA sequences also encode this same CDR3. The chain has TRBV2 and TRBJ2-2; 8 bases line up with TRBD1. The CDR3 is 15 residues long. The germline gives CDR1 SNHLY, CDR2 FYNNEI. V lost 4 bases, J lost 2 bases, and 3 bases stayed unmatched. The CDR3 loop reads CASSVDRGNTGELFF. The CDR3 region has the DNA TGTGCCAGCAGTGTTGACAGGGGCAACACCGGGGAGCTGTTTTTT.

DNA of the CDR3: TGTGCCAGCAGCTTACTAGCGGGAAATGAGCAGTTCTTC. It encodes CASSLLAGNEQFF. The chain links TRBV7-6 to TRBJ2-1; TRBD2 aligns across 9 bases. CDR1 and CDR2 (germline): SGHVS, FNYEAQ. J was trimmed by 7 bases and V by 2 bases; bases with no gene match: 0. This CDR3 is 13 amino acids long.

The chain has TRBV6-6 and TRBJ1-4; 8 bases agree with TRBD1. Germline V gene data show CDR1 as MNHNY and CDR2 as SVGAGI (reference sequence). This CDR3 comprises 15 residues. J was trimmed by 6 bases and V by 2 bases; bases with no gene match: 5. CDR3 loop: CASSYLHRGDEKLFF. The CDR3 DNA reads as TGTGCCAGCAGTTACCTGCACAGGGGGGATGAAAAACTGTTTTTT.

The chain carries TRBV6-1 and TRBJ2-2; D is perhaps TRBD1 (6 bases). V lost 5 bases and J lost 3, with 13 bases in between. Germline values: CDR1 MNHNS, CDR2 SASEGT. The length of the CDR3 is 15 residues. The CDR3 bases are TGTGCCAGCAGTCTTAAACAGGGATACACCGGGGAGCTGTTTTTT. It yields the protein CASSLKQGYTGELFF.

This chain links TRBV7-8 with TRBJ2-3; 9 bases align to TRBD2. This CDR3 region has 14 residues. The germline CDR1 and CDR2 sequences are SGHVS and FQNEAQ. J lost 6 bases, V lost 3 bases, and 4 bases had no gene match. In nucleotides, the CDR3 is TGTGCCAGCAGCTTTAGCGGGGGAGGGGATACGCAGTATTTT. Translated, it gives CASSFSGGGDTQYF. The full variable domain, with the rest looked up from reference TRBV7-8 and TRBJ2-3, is GAGVSQSPRYKVAKRGQDVALRCDPISGHVSLFWYQQALGQGPEFLTYFQNEAQLDKSGLPSDRFFAERPEGSVSTLKIQRTQQEDSAVYLCASSFSGGGDTQYFGPGTRLTVL.

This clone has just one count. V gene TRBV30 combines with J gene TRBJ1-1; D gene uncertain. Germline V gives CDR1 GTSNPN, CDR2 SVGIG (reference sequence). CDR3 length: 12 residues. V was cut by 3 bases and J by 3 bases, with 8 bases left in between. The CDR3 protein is CAWRLRDTEAFF. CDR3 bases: TGTGCCTGGAGACTCCGGGACACTGAAGCTTTCTTT.

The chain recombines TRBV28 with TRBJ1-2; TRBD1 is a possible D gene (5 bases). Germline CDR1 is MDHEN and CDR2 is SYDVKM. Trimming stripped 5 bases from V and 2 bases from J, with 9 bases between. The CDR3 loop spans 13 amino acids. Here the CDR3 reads CASSRAGNYGYTF. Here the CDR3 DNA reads TGTGCCAGCAGTCGTGCAGGGAACTATGGCTACACCTTC.

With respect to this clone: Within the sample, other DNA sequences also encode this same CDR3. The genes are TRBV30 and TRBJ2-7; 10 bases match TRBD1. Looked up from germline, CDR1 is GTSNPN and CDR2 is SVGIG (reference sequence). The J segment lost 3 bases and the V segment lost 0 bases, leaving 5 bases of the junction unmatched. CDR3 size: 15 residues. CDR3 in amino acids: CAWSVRDRGFYEQYF. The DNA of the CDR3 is TGTGCCTGGAGTGTCAGGGACAGGGGTTTCTACGAGCAGTACTTC. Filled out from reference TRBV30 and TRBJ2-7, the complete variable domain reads SQTIHQWPATLVQPVGSPLSLECTVEGTSNPNLYWYRQAAGRGLQLLFYSVGIGQISSEVPQNLSASRPQDRQFILSSKKLLLSDSGFYLCAWSVRDRGFYEQYFGPGTRLTVT.

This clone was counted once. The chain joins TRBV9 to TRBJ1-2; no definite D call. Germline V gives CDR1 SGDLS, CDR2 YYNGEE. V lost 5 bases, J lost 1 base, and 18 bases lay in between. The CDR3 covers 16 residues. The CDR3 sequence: CASSSTHIPINYGYTF. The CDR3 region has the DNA TGTGCCAGCAGTTCCACCCACATCCCCATTAACTATGGCTACACCTTC.

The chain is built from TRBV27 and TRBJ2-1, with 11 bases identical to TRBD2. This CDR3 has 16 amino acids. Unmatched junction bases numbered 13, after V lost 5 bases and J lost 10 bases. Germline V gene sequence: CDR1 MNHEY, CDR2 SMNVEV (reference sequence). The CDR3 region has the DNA TGTGCCAGCAGTCTCTTTTTAGCGGGAGGGCACGGGGAGCAGTTCTTC. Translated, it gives CASSLFLAGGHGEQFF.

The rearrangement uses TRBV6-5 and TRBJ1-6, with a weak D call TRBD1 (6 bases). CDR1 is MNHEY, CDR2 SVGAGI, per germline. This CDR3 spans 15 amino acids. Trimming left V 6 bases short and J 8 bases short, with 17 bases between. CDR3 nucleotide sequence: TGTGCCAGCAGACGAGGACAGAGTCCCGATTCACCCCTCCACTTT. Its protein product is CASRRGQSPDSPLHF.

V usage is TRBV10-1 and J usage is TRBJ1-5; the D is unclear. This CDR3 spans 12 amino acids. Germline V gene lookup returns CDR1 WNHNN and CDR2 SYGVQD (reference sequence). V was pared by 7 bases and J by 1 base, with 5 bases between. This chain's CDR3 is CASKISNQPQHF. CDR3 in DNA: TGCGCCAGCAAGATAAGCAATCAGCCCCAGCATTTT.

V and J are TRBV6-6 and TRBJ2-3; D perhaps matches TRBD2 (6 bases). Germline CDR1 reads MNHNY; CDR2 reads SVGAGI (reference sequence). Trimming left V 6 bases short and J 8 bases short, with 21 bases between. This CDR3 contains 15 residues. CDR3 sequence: CASRSTSPGSPTQYF. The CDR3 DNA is TGTGCCAGCAGGTCAACTAGCCCTGGAAGTCCTACGCAGTATTTT.

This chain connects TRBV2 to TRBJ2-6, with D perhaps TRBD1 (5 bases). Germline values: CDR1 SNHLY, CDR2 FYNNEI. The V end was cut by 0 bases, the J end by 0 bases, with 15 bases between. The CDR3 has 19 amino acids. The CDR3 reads CASSEAPAGLSSGANVLTF. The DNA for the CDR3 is TGTGCCAGCAGTGAAGCCCCAGCAGGGTTAAGCTCTGGGGCCAACGTCCTGACTTTC.

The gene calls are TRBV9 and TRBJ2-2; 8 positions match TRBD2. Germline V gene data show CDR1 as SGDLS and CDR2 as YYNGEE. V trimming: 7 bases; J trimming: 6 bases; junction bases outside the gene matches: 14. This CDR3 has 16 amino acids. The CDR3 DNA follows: TGTGCCAGCTCCCAGGCCGGGAGGGCCTTCGCCGGGGAGCTGTTTTTT. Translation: CASSQAGRAFAGELFF.

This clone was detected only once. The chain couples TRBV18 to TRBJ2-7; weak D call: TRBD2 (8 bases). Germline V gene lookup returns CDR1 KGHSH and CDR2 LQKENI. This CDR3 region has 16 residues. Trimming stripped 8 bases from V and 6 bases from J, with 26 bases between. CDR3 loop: CASARGRAGGSSEQYF. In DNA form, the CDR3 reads TGTGCCAGCGCTAGGGGGCGGGCGGGAGGATCATCCGAGCAGTACTTC.

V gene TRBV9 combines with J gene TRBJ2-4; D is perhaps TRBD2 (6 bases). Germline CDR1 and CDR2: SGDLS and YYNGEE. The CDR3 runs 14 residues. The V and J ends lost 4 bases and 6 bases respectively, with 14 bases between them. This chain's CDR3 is CASSREVEGNIQYF. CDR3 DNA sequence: TGTGCCAGCAGCAGGGAGGTCGAGGGAAACATTCAGTACTTC.

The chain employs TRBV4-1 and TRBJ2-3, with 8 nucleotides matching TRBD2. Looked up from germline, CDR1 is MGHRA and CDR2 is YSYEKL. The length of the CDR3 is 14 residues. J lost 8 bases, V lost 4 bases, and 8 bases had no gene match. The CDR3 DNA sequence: TGCGCCAGCAGCCTACAGCGGGAGCTACCTACGCAGTATTTT. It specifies CASSLQRELPTQYF.

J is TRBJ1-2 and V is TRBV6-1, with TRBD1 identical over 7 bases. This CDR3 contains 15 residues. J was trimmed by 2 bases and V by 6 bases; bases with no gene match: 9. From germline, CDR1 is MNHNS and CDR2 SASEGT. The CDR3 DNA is TGTGCCAGCAGAGAGCGGGGCAGGGGGAACTATGGCTACACCTTC. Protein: CASRERGRGNYGYTF.

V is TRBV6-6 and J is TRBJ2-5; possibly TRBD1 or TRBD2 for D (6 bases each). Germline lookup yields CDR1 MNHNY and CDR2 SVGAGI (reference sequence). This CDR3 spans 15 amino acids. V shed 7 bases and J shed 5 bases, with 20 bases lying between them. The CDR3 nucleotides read TGTGCCAGCACCCCCGAGATGGGGGGCGTGGAGACCCAGTACTTC. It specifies CASTPEMGGVETQYF.

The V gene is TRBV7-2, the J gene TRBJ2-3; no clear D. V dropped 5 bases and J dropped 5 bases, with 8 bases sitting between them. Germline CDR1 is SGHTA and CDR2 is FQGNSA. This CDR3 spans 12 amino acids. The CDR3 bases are TGTGCCAGCAGCGGTCTGGGAGATACGCAGTATTTT. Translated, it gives CASSGLGDTQYF.

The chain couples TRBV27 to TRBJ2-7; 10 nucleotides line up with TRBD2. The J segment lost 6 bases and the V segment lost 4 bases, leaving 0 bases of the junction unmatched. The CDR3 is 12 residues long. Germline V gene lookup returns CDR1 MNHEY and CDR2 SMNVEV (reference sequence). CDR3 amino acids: CASSSSGGEQYF. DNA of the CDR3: TGTGCCAGCAGTTCTAGCGGGGGCGAGCAGTACTTC.

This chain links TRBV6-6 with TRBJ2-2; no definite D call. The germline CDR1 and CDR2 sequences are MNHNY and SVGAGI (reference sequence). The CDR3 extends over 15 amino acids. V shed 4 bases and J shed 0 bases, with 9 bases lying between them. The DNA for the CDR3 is TGTGCCAGCAGTTTACGATCCTCGAACACCGGGGAGCTGTTTTTT. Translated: CASSLRSSNTGELFF.

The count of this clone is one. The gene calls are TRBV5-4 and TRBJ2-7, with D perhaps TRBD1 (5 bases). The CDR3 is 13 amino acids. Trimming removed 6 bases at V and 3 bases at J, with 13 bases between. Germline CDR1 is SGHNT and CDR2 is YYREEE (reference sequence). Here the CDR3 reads CASKTVDNYEQYF. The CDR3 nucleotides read TGTGCCAGCAAGACAGTAGATAACTACGAGCAGTACTTC.

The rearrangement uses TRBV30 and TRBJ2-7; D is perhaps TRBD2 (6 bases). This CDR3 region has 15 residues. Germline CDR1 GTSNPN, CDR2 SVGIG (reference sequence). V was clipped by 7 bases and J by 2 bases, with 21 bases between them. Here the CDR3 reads CAFSAGPVGAYEQYF. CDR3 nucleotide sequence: TGTGCCTTTTCAGCGGGTCCTGTAGGGGCCTACGAGCAGTACTTC.

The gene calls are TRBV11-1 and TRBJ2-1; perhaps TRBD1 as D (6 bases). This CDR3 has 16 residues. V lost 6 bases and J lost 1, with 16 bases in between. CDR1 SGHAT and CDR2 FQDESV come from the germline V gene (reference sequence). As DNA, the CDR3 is TGTGCCAGCAGTAGAGAAGGGGGAGATTCCTACAATGAGCAGTTCTTC. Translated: CASSREGGDSYNEQFF.

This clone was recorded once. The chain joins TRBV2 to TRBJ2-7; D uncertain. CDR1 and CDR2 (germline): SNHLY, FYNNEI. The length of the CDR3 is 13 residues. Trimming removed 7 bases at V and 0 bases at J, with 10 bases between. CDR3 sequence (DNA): TGTGCCAGCAACCCGGCGAGCTCCTACGAGCAGTACTTC. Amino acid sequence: CASNPASSYEQYF.

This CDR3 reads CASSQQGAYEQYF. In nucleotides, the CDR3 is TGTGCCAGCAGTCAACAGGGCGCCTACGAGCAGTACTTC. The chain couples TRBV28 to TRBJ2-7, with a possible D match to TRBD1 (6 bases). Germline CDR1 MDHEN, CDR2 SYDVKM. This CDR3 is built from 13 residues. The germline V and J ends were trimmed by 5 bases and 2 bases, with 10 bases remaining between them.

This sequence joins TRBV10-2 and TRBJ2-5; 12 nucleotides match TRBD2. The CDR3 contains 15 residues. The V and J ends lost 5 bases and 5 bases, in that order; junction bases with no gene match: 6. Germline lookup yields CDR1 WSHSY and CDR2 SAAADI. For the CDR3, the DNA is TGCGCCAGCAGTCCTAGCGGGGGGGCATGGGAGACCCAGTACTTC. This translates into CASSPSGGAWETQYF.

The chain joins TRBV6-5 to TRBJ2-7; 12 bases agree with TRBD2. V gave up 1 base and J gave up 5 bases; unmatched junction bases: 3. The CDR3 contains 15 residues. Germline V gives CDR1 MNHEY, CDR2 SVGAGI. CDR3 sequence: CASSYLGLAGHEQYF. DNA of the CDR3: TGTGCCAGCAGTTACTTGGGACTAGCGGGTCACGAGCAGTACTTC.